In this sample, the clone carrying this TCR beta chain turned up a few times. The target antigen is unknown. The data belong to a study of identical twins. This CDR3 has 14 amino acids. With 0 bases removed from V and 2 bases from J, the gap between germline ends came to 8 bases. Germline V gives CDR1 SGDLS, CDR2 YYNGEE. The cDNA had a unique molecular identifier and a template-switch universal primer site. TCRdb re-called the 5' RACE reads through MiXCR, storing one row per CDR3 protein. The sample shows about 330,000 distinct CDR3 sequences, approximately 13% of them seen only once. Broader study findings: Reduced insertions were recorded for abundant cord blood beta clonotypes, with no such pattern in memory repertoires. For monozygotic twins, models underestimated out-of-frame TCR alpha sharing.

The same specimen was also included in a second study, on yellow fever vaccine responses in identical twins. That study reports: Reportedly, the T cell response mounted by twins to vaccine seemed partly convergent, partly personalized.

The sequence was obtained from a woman under 30 in good health. The chain combines TRBV9 with TRBJ1-1, with D possibly matching TRBD1 (5 bases). Specimen: CD8+ T cells sorted from blood. The CDR3 here is CASSVGGDNTEAFF. In DNA, the CDR3 is TGTGCCAGCAGCGTAGGGGGGGACAACACTGAAGCTTTCTTT.